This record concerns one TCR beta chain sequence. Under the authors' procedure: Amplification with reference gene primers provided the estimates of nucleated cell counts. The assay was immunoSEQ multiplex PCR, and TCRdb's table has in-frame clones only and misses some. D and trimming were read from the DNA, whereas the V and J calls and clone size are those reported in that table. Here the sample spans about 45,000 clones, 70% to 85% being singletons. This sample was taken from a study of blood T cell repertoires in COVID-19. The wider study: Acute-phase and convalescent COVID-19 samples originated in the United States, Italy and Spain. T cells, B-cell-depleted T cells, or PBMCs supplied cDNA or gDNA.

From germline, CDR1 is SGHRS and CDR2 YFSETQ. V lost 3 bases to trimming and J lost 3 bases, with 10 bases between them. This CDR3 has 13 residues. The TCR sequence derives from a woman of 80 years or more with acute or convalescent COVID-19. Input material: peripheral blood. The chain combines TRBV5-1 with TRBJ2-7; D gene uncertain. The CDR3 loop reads CASSSYFLYEQYF. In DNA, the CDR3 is TGCGCCAGCAGCTCATACTTTCTCTACGAGCAGTACTTC.